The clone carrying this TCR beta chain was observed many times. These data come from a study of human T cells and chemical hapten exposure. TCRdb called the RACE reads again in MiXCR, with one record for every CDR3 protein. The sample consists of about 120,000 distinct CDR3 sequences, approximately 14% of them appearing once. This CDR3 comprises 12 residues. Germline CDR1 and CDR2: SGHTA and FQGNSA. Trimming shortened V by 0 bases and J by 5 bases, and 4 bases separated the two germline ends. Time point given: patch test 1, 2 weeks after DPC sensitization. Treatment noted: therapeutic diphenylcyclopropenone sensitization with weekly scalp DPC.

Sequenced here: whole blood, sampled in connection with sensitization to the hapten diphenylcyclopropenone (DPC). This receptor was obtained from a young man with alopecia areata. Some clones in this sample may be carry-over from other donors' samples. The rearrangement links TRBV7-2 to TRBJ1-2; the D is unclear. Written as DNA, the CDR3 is TGTGCCAGCAGCTTAGCCGATTATGGCTACACCTTC. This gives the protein CASSLADYGYTF.